These 28 T cell receptor beta chains were sequenced from one sample in a study of blood T cell repertoires in COVID-19. TCRdb keeps only in-frame clones here, not all; method: immunoSEQ multiplex PCR. The table records a few hundred thousand clones, more than 75% of them present only once. The sequenced material came from peripheral blood. These TCRs come from a man aged 80 or over with acute or convalescent COVID-19.

This clone came up a few times. The chain couples TRBV28 to TRBJ1-1; D gene ambiguous. The CDR3 length is 11 residues. Germline V gene data show CDR1 as MDHEN and CDR2 as SYDVKM. The CDR3: CATSRDTEAFF. The CDR3 nucleotides read TGTGCAACGAGCCGGGACACTGAAGCTTTCTTT. Together with reference TRBV28 and TRBJ1-1, the CDR3 gives the full variable domain: DVKVTQSSRYLVKRTGEKVFLECVQDMDHENMFWYRQDPGLGLRLIYFSYDVKMKEKGDIPEGYSVSREKKERFSLILESASTNQTSMYLCATSRDTEAFFGQGTRLTVV.

The rearrangement links TRBV28 to TRBJ1-1; D gene ambiguous. V was pared by 7 bases and J by 3 bases, with 9 bases between. The CDR3 length is 12 residues. Germline loops: CDR1 MDHEN, CDR2 SYDVKM. The DNA of the CDR3 is TGTGCCAGCACCGGAGCCTACACTGAAGCTTTCTTT. Residues: CASTGAYTEAFF.

The chain joins TRBV5-5 to TRBJ2-5; D is possibly TRBD2 (6 bases). CDR1 and CDR2 from the germline V gene are SGHKS and YYEKEE (reference sequence). The CDR3 is 14 amino acids. V was shortened by 3 bases and J by 5 bases, with 14 bases between the two germline ends. The CDR3 region has the DNA TGTGCCAGCAGCTGGCCGGGACTTGGGGAGACCCAGTACTTC. It translates to CASSWPGLGETQYF. The full variable domain, in which reference TRBV5-5 and TRBJ2-5 provide the parts outside the CDR3, is DAGVTQSPTHLIKTRGQQVTLRCSPISGHKSVSWYQQVLGQGPQFIFQYYEKEERGRGNFPDRFSARQFPNYSSELNVNALLLGDSALYLCASSWPGLGETQYFGPGTRLLVL.

The CDR3 DNA sequence: TGTGCCAGCAGCTTATCAGGGGTAGAGACTGAAGCTTTCTTT. Protein sequence: CASSLSGVETEAFF. The chain has TRBV7-3 and TRBJ1-1; TRBD1 might be the D (6 bases). The V end was cut by 2 bases, the J end by 5 bases, with 12 bases between. There are 14 residues in the CDR3. CDR1 is SGHTA and CDR2 is FQGTGA in the germline V gene.

The chain has TRBV9 and TRBJ2-2, with D unclear. Germline V CDR1 and CDR2: SGDLS, YYNGEE. V lost 0 bases, J lost 3 bases, and 6 bases lay in between. The CDR3 is 14 amino acids. Here the CDR3 DNA reads TGTGCCAGCAGCGTAGCCCCTTACACCGGGGAGCTGTTTTTT. Residues: CASSVAPYTGELFF.

V usage is TRBV6-1 and J usage is TRBJ1-2, with D perhaps TRBD1 (5 bases). CDR1 MNHNS and CDR2 SASEGT come from the germline V gene. The CDR3 covers 13 residues. With 0 bases removed from V and 6 bases from J, the gap between germline ends came to 8 bases. The CDR3 loop is CASSEAPGDGYTF. The CDR3 DNA reads as TGTGCCAGCAGTGAAGCCCCGGGGGATGGCTACACCTTC.

J is TRBJ2-3 and V is TRBV4-2, with 9 bases that match TRBD1. Trimming took 2 bases from V and 2 from J; bases not matched to a gene: 2. Looked up from germline, CDR1 is LGHNA and CDR2 is YNFKEQ. CDR3 size: 15 residues. The CDR3 coding sequence is TGTGCCAGCAGCCAAACACAGGGGGCCACAGATACGCAGTATTTT. Translation gives CASSQTQGATDTQYF.

The CDR3 here is CASSPRQGSNYEQYF. The CDR3, as DNA: TGTGCCAGCAGCCCGCGACAGGGTTCTAACTACGAGCAGTACTTC. V usage is TRBV7-2 and J usage is TRBJ2-7; 7 bases map to TRBD1. The length of the CDR3 is 15 residues. Germline V gene data show CDR1 as SGHTA and CDR2 as FQGNSA. Losses at the gene ends were 5 bases for V and 3 bases for J; bases not matched to a gene: 10. Full variable domain (missing parts from reference TRBV7-2 and TRBJ2-7): GAGVSQSPSNKVTEKGKDVELRCDPISGHTALYWYRQSLGQGLEFLIYFQGNSAPDKSGLPSDRFSAERTGGSVSTLTIQRTQQEDSAVYLCASSPRQGSNYEQYFGPGTRLTVT.

This clone appeared a single time. V gene TRBV28 combines with J gene TRBJ2-5, with 9 nucleotides matching TRBD2. The germline V gene encodes CDR1 MDHEN and CDR2 SYDVKM. This CDR3 is built from 17 residues. V was pared by 8 bases and J by 1 base, with 14 bases of the junction left unmatched. CDR3 DNA: TGTGCCAGCCGCGCCCACGGACTAGCGCTGTTCCAAGAGACCCAGTACTTC. Its protein is CASRAHGLALFQETQYF.

The genes are TRBV3-1 (or the pseudogene TRBV3-2) and TRBJ1-5; TRBD1 matches 11 bases. V was pared by 4 bases and J by 5 bases, with 4 bases of the junction left unmatched. CDR1 LGHDT and CDR2 YNNKEL come from the germline V gene (reference sequence). The CDR3 consists of 15 residues. CDR3 sequence: CASSLGTGGYQPQHF. CDR3 nucleotide sequence: TGTGCCAGCAGCCTCGGGACAGGGGGGTATCAGCCCCAGCATTTT.

The V and J genes are TRBV7-2 and TRBJ2-1; 14 positions agree with TRBD2. V lost 4 bases to trimming and J lost 2 bases; unmatched junction nucleotides: 4. The CDR3 is 17 residues long. The germline CDR1 and CDR2 sequences are SGHTA and FQGNSA. The CDR3 sequence is CASSSPTSGGAYNEQFF. The CDR3 DNA follows: TGTGCCAGCAGCTCCCCGACTAGCGGGGGGGCCTACAATGAGCAGTTCTTC.

The rearrangement joins TRBV28 to TRBJ2-7; 12 positions agree with TRBD2. V trimming: 5 bases; J trimming: 0 bases; junction bases outside the gene matches: 5. This CDR3 is 16 amino acids long. Germline CDR1 MDHEN, CDR2 SYDVKM. This CDR3 is CASSPLAGGSSYEQYF. The CDR3 bases are TGTGCCAGCAGTCCCCTAGCGGGGGGGAGCTCCTACGAGCAGTACTTC. Supplemented by reference TRBV28 and TRBJ2-7, the full variable domain reads DVKVTQSSRYLVKRTGEKVFLECVQDMDHENMFWYRQDPGLGLRLIYFSYDVKMKEKGDIPEGYSVSREKKERFSLILESASTNQTSMYLCASSPLAGGSSYEQYFGPGTRLTVT.

The gene calls are TRBV9 and TRBJ2-7, with no clear D. Per germline, CDR1 SGDLS and CDR2 YYNGEE. V was clipped by 4 bases and J by 6 bases, with 8 bases between them. The CDR3 is 11 residues long. Here the CDR3 reads CASSRGGEQYF. The CDR3 DNA reads TGTGCCAGCAGCCGCGGCGGCGAGCAGTACTTC. Full variable domain (missing parts from reference TRBV9 and TRBJ2-7): DSGVTQTPKHLITATGQRVTLRCSPRSGDLSVYWYQQSLDQGLQFLIQYYNGEERAKGNILERFSAQQFPDLHSELNLSSLELGDSALYFCASSRGGEQYFGPGTRLTVT.

A single count supports this clone. The V call is TRBV7-9, the J call TRBJ2-7, with D tentatively TRBD1 (6 bases). This CDR3 spans 15 amino acids. Germline V gene data show CDR1 as SEHNR and CDR2 as FQNEAQ (reference sequence). V was pared by 1 base and J by 4 bases, with 14 bases between. In nucleotides, the CDR3 is TGTGCCAGCAGCTTAGATGGGGGCGGCGTATACGAGCAGTACTTC. Protein sequence: CASSLDGGGVYEQYF.

V and J are TRBV7-2 and TRBJ2-7; tentative D call: TRBD1 (6 bases). Trimming took off 5 bases at V and 4 bases at J, with 12 bases between the two ends. This CDR3 is built from 13 residues. Germline V gives CDR1 SGHTA, CDR2 FQGNSA. The CDR3 nucleotides are TGTGCCAGCAGCCTCCGGACAGATTACGAGCAGTACTTC. This encodes CASSLRTDYEQYF.

The gene calls are TRBV6-2 or TRBV6-3 and TRBJ1-2, with TRBD1 identical over 8 bases. CDR1 is MNHEY, CDR2 SVGEGT, per germline. J was trimmed by 6 bases and V by 2 bases; bases with no gene match: 11. The CDR3 contains 16 residues. The CDR3 here is CASSYVRTGPKDGYTF. CDR3 nucleotides: TGTGCCAGCAGTTACGTCCGGACAGGGCCGAAGGATGGCTACACCTTC.

This sequence joins TRBV19 and TRBJ2-7; a possible D gene is TRBD2 (6 bases). The length of the CDR3 is 12 residues. Trimming cost V 3 bases and J 6 bases, with 9 bases left between them. Germline CDR1 reads LNHDA; CDR2 reads SQIVND (reference sequence). CDR3 in DNA: TGTGCCAGTAGTATGCAGGGAGGCGAGCAGTACTTC. It specifies CASSMQGGEQYF.

This clone was picked up one time. This sequence joins TRBV4-3 and TRBJ1-2, with 7 bases fitting TRBD1. Per the germline V gene, CDR1 is LGHNA and CDR2 is YSLEER. This CDR3 has 15 residues. V lost 4 bases, J lost 2 bases, and 7 bases stayed unmatched. DNA for the CDR3: TGCGCCAGCAGCCCCGCGGGACAGAGGAACTATGGCTACACCTTC. Translation gives CASSPAGQRNYGYTF.

The CDR3 bases are TGTGCCAGCCGGGACAGGGGCCTACCTCTTAATGAAAAACTGTTTTTT. It yields the protein CASRDRGLPLNEKLFF. This chain links TRBV2 with TRBJ1-4; the match to TRBD1 covers 10 bases. Germline loops: CDR1 SNHLY, CDR2 FYNNEI. The CDR3 consists of 16 residues. The V gene end was trimmed by 8 bases and the J gene end by 4 bases; junction bases not matched to a gene: 10.

This clone was seen a few times. The rearrangement joins TRBV6-5 to TRBJ1-2, with TRBD1 matching over 9 bases. From germline, CDR1 is MNHEY and CDR2 SVGAGI. The CDR3 length is 12 residues. The V and J ends lost 6 bases and 4 bases, in that order; junction bases with no gene match: 0. CDR3 in DNA: TGTGCCAGCAGACAGGGGGCCTATGGCTACACCTTC. As protein: CASRQGAYGYTF.

The rearrangement joins TRBV5-6 to TRBJ2-5, with D perhaps TRBD2 (5 bases). The V end lost 4 bases, the J end lost 5 bases, and 24 bases lay between the germline ends. Germline CDR1 and CDR2: SGHDT and YYEEEE. This CDR3 has 17 amino acids. CDR3 protein: CASSLELLGTRGETQYF. The CDR3 nucleotides are TGTGCCAGCAGCCTCGAACTATTGGGTACCCGAGGGGAGACCCAGTACTTC.

The rearrangement joins TRBV19 to TRBJ1-1; D may be TRBD1 (6 bases). The CDR3 is 14 residues long. Trimming stripped 5 bases from V and 1 base from J, with 11 bases between. The germline CDR1 and CDR2 sequences are LNHDA and SQIVND (reference sequence). As DNA, the CDR3 is TGTGCCAGTAGTCCTCGGACAGCGAACACTGAAGCTTTCTTT. Translating it yields CASSPRTANTEAFF.

The V and J genes are TRBV5-6 and TRBJ2-5; the D gene is possibly TRBD1 (5 bases). The CDR3 spans 14 residues. CDR1 and CDR2 (germline): SGHDT, YYEEEE. Trimming removed 3 bases from V and 1 base from J, with 10 bases in between. The CDR3 DNA sequence: TGTGCCAGCAGCTCTGTAGGGGTCCAAGAGACCCAGTACTTC. This codes for CASSSVGVQETQYF. Full variable domain (missing parts from reference TRBV5-6 and TRBJ2-5): DAGVTQSPTHLIKTRGQQVTLRCSPKSGHDTVSWYQQALGQGPQFIFQYYEEEERQRGNFPDRFSGHQFPNYSSELNVNALLLGDSALYLCASSSVGVQETQYFGPGTRLLVL.

CDR3 nucleotide sequence: TGTGCCAGCACCCGTGGGACAGGGGTGGCCTACGAGCAGTACTTC. Amino acid sequence: CASTRGTGVAYEQYF. The rearrangement uses TRBV5-8 and TRBJ2-7, with 10 bases matching TRBD1. CDR3 length equals 15 residues. Germline V gene data show CDR1 as SGHTS and CDR2 as YDEGEE. Trimming took 6 bases from V and 2 from J; bases not matched to a gene: 8.

V and J are TRBV10-3 and TRBJ1-5, with no clear D. Germline CDR1 reads ENHRY; CDR2 reads SYGVKD. The length of the CDR3 is 12 residues. The ends were cut back, 7 bases at V and 4 bases at J, with 8 bases in the middle. The CDR3 protein is CAITDGNQPQHF. The CDR3 DNA sequence: TGTGCCATCACCGACGGGAATCAGCCCCAGCATTTT.

This clone was found once. The chain joins TRBV9 to TRBJ2-7; 7 bases fit TRBD2. The CDR3 contains 15 residues. The V gene end was trimmed by 3 bases and the J gene end by 2 bases; junction bases not matched to a gene: 8. The germline CDR1 and CDR2 sequences are SGDLS and YYNGEE. Written as DNA, the CDR3 is TGTGCCAGCAGCGCACGGGCGGGAGCGCCCTACGAGCAGTACTTC. This translates into CASSARAGAPYEQYF.

V is TRBV18 and J is TRBJ2-5, with D possibly being TRBD2 (5 bases). Germline CDR1 KGHSH, CDR2 LQKENI. Trimming removed 0 bases from V and 4 bases from J, with 15 bases in between. The CDR3 has 16 amino acids. The CDR3 loop is CASSPPLRARGETQYF. Written as DNA, the CDR3 is TGTGCCAGCTCACCACCCCTGAGGGCGCGAGGAGAGACCCAGTACTTC.

The rearrangement joins TRBV5-1 to TRBJ2-7; 7 positions match TRBD1. V was pared by 6 bases and J by 6 bases, with 6 bases of the junction left unmatched. This CDR3 spans 12 amino acids. Germline V gene sequence: CDR1 SGHRS, CDR2 YFSETQ. The chain's CDR3 is CASNENRGEQYF. The DNA for the CDR3 is TGCGCCAGCAACGAAAACAGGGGCGAGCAGTACTTC. Complete variable domain (other parts from reference TRBV5-1 and TRBJ2-7): KAGVTQTPRYLIKTRGQQVTLSCSPISGHRSVSWYQQTPGQGLQFLFEYFSETQRNKGNFPGRFSGRQFSNSRSEMNVSTLELGDSALYLCASNENRGEQYFGPGTRLTVT.